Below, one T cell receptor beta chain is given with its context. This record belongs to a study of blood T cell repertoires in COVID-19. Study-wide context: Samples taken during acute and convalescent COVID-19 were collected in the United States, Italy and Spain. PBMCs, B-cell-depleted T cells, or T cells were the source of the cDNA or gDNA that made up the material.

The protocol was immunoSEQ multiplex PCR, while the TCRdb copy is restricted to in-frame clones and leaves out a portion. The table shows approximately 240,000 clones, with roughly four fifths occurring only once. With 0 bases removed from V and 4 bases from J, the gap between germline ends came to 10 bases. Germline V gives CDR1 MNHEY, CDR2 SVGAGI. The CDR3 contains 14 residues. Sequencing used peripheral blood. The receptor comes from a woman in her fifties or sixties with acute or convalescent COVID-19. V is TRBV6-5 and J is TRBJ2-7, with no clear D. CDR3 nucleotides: TGTGCCAGCAGTTACTCCTTTGCAGATTACGAGCAGTACTTC. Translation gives CASSYSFADYEQYF.